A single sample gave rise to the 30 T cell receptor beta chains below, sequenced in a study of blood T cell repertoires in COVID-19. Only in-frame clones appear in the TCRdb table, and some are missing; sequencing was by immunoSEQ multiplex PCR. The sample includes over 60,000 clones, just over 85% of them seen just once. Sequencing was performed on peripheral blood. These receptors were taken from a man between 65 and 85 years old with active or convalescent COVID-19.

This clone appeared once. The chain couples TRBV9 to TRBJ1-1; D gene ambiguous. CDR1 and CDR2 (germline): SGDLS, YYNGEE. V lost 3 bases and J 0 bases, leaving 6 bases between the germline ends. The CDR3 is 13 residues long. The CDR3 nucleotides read TGTGCCAGCAGCGCTTACATGAACACTGAAGCTTTCTTT. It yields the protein CASSAYMNTEAFF. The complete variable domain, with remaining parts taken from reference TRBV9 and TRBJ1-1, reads DSGVTQTPKHLITATGQRVTLRCSPRSGDLSVYWYQQSLDQGLQFLIQYYNGEERAKGNILERFSAQQFPDLHSELNLSSLELGDSALYFCASSAYMNTEAFFGQGTRLTVV.

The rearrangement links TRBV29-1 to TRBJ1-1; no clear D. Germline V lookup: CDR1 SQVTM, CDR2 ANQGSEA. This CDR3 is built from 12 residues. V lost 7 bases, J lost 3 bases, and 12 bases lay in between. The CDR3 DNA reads TGCAGCGCCCCAGGTTCGGACACTGAAGCTTTCTTT. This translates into CSAPGSDTEAFF.

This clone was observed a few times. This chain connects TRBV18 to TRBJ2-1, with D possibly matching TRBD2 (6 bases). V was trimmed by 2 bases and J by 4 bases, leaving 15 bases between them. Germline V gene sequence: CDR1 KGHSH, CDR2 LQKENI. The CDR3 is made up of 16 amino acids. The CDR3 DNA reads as TGTGCCAGCTCACCATTCCAGGGCCGGGGGTACAATGAGCAGTTCTTC. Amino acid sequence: CASSPFQGRGYNEQFF.

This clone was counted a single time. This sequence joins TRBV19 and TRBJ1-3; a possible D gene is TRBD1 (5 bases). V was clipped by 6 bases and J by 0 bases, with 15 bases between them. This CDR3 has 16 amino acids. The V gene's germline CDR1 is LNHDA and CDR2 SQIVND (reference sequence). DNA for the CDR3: TGTGCCAGTAGACCGTCGACAGCCAACTCTGGAAACACCATATATTTT. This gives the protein CASRPSTANSGNTIYF.

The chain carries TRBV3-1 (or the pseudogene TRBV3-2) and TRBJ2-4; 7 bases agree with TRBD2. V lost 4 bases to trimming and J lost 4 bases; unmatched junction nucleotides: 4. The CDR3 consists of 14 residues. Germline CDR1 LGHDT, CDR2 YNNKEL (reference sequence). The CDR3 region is CASSLTSAKNIQYF. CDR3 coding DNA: TGTGCCAGCAGCCTCACTAGCGCAAAAAACATTCAGTACTTC.

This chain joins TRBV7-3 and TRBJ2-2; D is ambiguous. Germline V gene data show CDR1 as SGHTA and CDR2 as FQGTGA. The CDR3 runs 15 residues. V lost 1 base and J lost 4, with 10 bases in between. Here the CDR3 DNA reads TGTGCCAGCAGCTTAAGTGGGCAGCCCACCGGGGAGCTGTTTTTT. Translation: CASSLSGQPTGELFF.

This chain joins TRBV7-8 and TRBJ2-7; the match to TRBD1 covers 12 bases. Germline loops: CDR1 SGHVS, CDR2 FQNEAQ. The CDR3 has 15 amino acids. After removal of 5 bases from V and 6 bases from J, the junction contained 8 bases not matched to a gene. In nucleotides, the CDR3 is TGTGCCAGCAGCCACCGGGACAGGGGGCACAGCGAGCAGTACTTC. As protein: CASSHRDRGHSEQYF.

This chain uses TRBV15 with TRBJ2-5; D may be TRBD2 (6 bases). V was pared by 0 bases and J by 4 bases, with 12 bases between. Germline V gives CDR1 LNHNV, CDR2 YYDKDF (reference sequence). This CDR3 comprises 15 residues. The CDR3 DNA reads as TGTGCCACCAGCAGAGATGGGCAGGGAGGAGAGACCCAGTACTTC. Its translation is CATSRDGQGGETQYF. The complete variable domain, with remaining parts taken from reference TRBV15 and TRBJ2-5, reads DAMVIQNPRYQVTQFGKPVTLSCSQTLNHNVMYWYQQKSSQAPKLLFHYYDKDFNNEADTPDNFQSRRPNTSFCFLDIRSPGLGDTAMYLCATSRDGQGGETQYFGPGTRLLVL.

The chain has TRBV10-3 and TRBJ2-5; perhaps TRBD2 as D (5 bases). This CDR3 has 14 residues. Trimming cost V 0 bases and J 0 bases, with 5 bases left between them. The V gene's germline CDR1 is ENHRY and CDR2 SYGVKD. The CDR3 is CAISESTNQETQYF. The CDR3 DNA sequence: TGTGCCATCAGTGAGTCGACTAACCAAGAGACCCAGTACTTC.

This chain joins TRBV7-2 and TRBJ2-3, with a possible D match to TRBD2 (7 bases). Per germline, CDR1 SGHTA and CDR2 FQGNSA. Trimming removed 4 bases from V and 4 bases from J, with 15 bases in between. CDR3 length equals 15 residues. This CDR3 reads CASSSGMGGPDTQYF. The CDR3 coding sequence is TGTGCCAGCAGCTCGGGGATGGGGGGGCCAGATACGCAGTATTTT. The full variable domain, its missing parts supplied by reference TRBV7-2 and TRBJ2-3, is GAGVSQSPSNKVTEKGKDVELRCDPISGHTALYWYRQSLGQGLEFLIYFQGNSAPDKSGLPSDRFSAERTGGSVSTLTIQRTQQEDSAVYLCASSSGMGGPDTQYFGPGTRLTVL.

The CDR3 region is CASSLAGGGTGELFF. The CDR3 DNA reads TGTGCCAGCAGCTTAGCGGGAGGGGGTACCGGGGAGCTGTTTTTT. The rearrangement uses TRBV7-2 and TRBJ2-2, with D possibly being TRBD2 (7 bases). The CDR3 is 15 residues long. V was cut by 0 bases and J by 5 bases, with 10 bases left in between. The germline V gene has CDR1 SGHTA and CDR2 FQGNSA.

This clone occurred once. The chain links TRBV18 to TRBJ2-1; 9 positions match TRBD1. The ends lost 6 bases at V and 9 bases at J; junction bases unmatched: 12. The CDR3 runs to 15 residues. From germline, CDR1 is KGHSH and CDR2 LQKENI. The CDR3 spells CASSPGTGQASEQFF. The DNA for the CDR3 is TGTGCCAGCTCCCCCGGGACAGGGCAGGCGTCTGAGCAGTTCTTC.

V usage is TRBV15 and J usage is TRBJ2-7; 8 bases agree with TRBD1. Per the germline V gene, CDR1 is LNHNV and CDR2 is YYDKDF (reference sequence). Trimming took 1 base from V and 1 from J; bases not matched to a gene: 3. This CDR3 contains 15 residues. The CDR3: CATSRGTGHSYEQYF. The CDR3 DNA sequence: TGTGCCACCAGCAGAGGGACAGGGCATTCCTACGAGCAGTACTTC.

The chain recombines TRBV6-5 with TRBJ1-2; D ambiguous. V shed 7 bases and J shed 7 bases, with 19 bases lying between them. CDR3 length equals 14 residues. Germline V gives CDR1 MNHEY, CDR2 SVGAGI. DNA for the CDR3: TGTGCCAGCACGCTCCCCAGTAATATTTTTGGCTACACCTTC. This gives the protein CASTLPSNIFGYTF.

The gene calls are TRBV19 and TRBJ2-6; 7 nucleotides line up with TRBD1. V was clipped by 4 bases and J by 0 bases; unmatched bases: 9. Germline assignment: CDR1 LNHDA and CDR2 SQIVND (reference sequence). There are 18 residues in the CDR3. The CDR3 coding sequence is TGTGCCAGTAGTACCGCAGGGGGTATTGGCTCTGGGGCCAACGTCCTGACTTTC. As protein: CASSTAGGIGSGANVLTF.

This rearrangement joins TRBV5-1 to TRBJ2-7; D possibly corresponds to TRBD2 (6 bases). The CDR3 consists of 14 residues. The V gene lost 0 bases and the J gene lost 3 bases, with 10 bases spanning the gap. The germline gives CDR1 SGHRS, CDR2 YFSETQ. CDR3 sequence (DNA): TGCGCCAGCAGCTTGGCGACTAGTGACTACGAGCAGTACTTC. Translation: CASSLATSDYEQYF.

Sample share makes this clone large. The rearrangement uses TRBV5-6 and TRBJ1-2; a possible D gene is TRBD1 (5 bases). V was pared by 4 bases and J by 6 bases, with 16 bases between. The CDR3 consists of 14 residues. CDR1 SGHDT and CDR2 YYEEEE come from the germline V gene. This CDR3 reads CASSAIGGMDGYTF. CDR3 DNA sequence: TGTGCCAGCAGCGCAATCGGGGGGATGGATGGCTACACCTTC.

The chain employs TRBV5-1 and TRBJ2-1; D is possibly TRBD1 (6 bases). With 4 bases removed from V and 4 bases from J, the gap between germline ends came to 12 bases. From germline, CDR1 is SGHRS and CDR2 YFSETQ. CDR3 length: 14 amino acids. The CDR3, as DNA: TGCGCCAGCAGCGGACCTGACAGGTACAATGAGCAGTTCTTC. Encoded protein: CASSGPDRYNEQFF.

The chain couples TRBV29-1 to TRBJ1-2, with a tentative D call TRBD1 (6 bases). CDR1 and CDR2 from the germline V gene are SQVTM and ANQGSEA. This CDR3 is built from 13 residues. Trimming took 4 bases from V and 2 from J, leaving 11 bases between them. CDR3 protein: CSVVIGGNYGYTF. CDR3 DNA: TGCAGCGTTGTGATAGGGGGAAACTATGGCTACACCTTC.

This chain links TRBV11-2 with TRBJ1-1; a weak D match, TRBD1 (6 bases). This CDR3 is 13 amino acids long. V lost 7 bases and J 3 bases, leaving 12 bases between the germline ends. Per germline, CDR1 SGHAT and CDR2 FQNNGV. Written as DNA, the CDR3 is TGTGCCAGCAACCCGGACAGATACACTGAAGCTTTCTTT. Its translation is CASNPDRYTEAFF. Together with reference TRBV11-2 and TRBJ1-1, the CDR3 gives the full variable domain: EAGVAQSPRYKIIEKRQSVAFWCNPISGHATLYWYQQILGQGPKLLIQFQNNGVVDDSQLPKDRFSAERLKGVDSTLKIQPAKLEDSAVYLCASNPDRYTEAFFGQGTRLTVV.

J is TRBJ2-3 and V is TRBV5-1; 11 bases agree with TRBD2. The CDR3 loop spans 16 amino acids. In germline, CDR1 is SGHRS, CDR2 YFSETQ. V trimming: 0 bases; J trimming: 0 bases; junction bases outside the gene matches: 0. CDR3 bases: TGCGCCAGCAGCTTGGGACTAGCGGGAAGCACAGATACGCAGTATTTT. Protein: CASSLGLAGSTDTQYF.

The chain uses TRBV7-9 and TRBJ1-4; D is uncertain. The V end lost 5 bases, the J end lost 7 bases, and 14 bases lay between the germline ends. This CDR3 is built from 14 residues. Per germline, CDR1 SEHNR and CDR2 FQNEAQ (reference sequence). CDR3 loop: CASSPTEKSEKLFF. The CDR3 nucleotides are TGTGCCAGCAGCCCCACCGAGAAGAGTGAAAAACTGTTTTTT.

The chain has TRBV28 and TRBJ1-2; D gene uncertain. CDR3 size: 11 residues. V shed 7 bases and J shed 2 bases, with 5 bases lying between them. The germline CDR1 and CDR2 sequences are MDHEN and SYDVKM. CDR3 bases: TGTGCCAGCAACTTCAACTATGGCTACACCTTC. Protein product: CASNFNYGYTF.

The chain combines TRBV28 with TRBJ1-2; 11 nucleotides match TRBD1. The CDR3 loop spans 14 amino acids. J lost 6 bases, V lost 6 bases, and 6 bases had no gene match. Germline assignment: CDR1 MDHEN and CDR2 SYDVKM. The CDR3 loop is CASRPGQGANGYTF. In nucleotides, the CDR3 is TGTGCCAGCAGGCCAGGACAGGGGGCGAATGGCTACACCTTC.

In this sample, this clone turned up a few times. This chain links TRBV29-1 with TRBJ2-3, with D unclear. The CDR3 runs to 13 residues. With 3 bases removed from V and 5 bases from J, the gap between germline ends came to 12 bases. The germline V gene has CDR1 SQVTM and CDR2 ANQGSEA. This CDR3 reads CSVDQVVRDTQYF. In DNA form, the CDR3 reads TGCAGCGTTGATCAGGTTGTAAGAGATACGCAGTATTTT.

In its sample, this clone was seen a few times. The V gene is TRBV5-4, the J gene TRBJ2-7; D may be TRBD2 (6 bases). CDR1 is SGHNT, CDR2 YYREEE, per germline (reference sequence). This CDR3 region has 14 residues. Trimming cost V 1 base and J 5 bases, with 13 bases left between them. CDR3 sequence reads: CASSLSGSRDEQYF. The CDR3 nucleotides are TGTGCCAGCAGCTTGTCCGGGAGTCGGGACGAGCAGTACTTC.

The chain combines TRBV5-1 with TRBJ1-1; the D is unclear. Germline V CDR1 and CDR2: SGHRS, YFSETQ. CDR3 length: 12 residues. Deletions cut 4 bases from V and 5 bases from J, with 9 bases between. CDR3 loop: CASSPGRTEAFF. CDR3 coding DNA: TGCGCCAGCAGCCCCGGGAGGACTGAAGCTTTCTTT.

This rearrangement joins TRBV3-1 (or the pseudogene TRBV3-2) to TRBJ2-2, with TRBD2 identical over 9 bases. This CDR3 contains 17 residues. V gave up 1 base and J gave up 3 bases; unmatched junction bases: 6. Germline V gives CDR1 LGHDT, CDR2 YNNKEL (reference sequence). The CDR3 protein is CASSQGPREGDTGELFF. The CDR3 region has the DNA TGTGCCAGCAGCCAAGGCCCGCGGGAGGGGGACACCGGGGAGCTGTTTTTT.

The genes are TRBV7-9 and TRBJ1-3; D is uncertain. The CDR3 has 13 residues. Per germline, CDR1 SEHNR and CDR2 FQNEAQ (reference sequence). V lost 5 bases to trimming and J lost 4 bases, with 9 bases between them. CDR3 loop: CASSHYSGNTIYF. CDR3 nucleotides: TGTGCCAGCAGCCATTACTCCGGAAACACCATATATTTT.

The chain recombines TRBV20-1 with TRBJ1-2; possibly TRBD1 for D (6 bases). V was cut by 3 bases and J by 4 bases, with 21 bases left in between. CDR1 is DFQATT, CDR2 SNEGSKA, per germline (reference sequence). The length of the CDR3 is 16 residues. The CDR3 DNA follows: TGCAGTGCTAGTGAGGCAGGGACACTCTCCCTCTATGGCTACACCTTC. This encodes CSASEAGTLSLYGYTF.